The 26 T cell receptor beta chains listed next were all sequenced from one sample in a study of cytotoxic CD8 clonotypes in ibrutinib-treated CLL. TCRdb keeps only in-frame clones here, not all; method: immunoSEQ multiplex PCR. The table lists about 160,000 clones, more than 70% of them singletons, with 3% in the top ten. Sequencing used PBMCs, obtained at disease progression, from a patient treated with ibrutinib. These receptors were collected from a human donor with chronic lymphocytic leukemia.

The chain recombines TRBV20-1 with TRBJ2-5; D is undetermined. Germline V gives CDR1 DFQATT, CDR2 SNEGSKA (reference sequence). The CDR3 sequence is 11 residues long. Trimming shortened V by 0 bases and J by 5 bases, and 4 bases separated the two germline ends. The CDR3 here is CSARERETQYF. CDR3 DNA: TGCAGTGCTAGAGAAAGGGAGACCCAGTACTTC.

The rearrangement uses TRBV2 and TRBJ1-2, with no clear D. The germline V gene has CDR1 SNHLY and CDR2 FYNNEI. This CDR3 has 14 amino acids. The ends were cut back, 3 bases at V and 0 bases at J, with 8 bases in the middle. As DNA, the CDR3 is TGTGCCAGCAGTGAGTTAACATCTAACTATGGCTACACCTTC. It yields the protein CASSELTSNYGYTF.

The DNA of the CDR3 is TGTGCCAGTAGTACAGGGACCGGGGGACCCGGGGAGCTGTTTTTT. It yields the protein CASSTGTGGPGELFF. The chain uses TRBV19 and TRBJ2-2; D is possibly TRBD2 (6 bases). Trimming pared 4 bases from V and 6 bases from J, leaving 15 bases between. The CDR3 runs to 15 residues. The germline V gene encodes CDR1 LNHDA and CDR2 SQIVND (reference sequence). The whole variable domain, remainder taken from reference TRBV19 and TRBJ2-2, is DGGITQSPKYLFRKEGQNVTLSCEQNLNHDAMYWYRQDPGQGLRLIYYSQIVNDFQKGDIAEGYSVSREKKESFPLTVTSAQKNPTAFYLCASSTGTGGPGELFFGEGSRLTVL.

This chain links TRBV9 with TRBJ2-2; 7 nucleotides agree with TRBD1. The CDR3 runs to 15 residues. Germline V gives CDR1 SGDLS, CDR2 YYNGEE. J was trimmed by 5 bases and V by 0 bases; bases with no gene match: 4. CDR3 DNA sequence: TGTGCCAGCAGCGTAGCAGGGGGTGATACCGGGGAGCTGTTTTTT. Its translation: CASSVAGGDTGELFF.

V and J are TRBV5-6 and TRBJ2-1, with D tentatively TRBD1 (6 bases). V lost 0 bases to trimming and J lost 4 bases, with 17 bases between them. The germline gives CDR1 SGHDT, CDR2 YYEEEE. This CDR3 region has 17 residues. The CDR3 sequence: CASSLGGPVLSYNEQFF. The CDR3 nucleotides are TGTGCCAGCAGCTTGGGGGGGCCAGTCCTGTCGTACAATGAGCAGTTCTTC.

The V and J genes are TRBV9 and TRBJ1-1; D might be TRBD1 (5 bases). V was trimmed by 7 bases and J by 4 bases, leaving 20 bases between them. Germline V gene data show CDR1 as SGDLS and CDR2 as YYNGEE. The CDR3 sequence is 15 residues long. The DNA for the CDR3 is TGTGCCAGCGGTCAACCTGCGGGGGAGACCACTGAAGCTTTCTTT. Translated: CASGQPAGETTEAFF.

The chain is built from TRBV15 and TRBJ1-1, with TRBD1 matching over 7 bases. The germline V gene encodes CDR1 LNHNV and CDR2 YYDKDF (reference sequence). V dropped 0 bases and J dropped 0; count of bases not matched to a gene: 13. The CDR3 covers 19 residues. The CDR3 sequence: CATSRDWDRGQFMNTEAFF. The CDR3 DNA reads as TGTGCCACCAGCAGAGATTGGGATAGGGGACAGTTTATGAACACTGAAGCTTTCTTT. Looking up the rest from reference TRBV15 and TRBJ1-1 gives the full variable domain: DAMVIQNPRYQVTQFGKPVTLSCSQTLNHNVMYWYQQKSSQAPKLLFHYYDKDFNNEADTPDNFQSRRPNTSFCFLDIRSPGLGDTAMYLCATSRDWDRGQFMNTEAFFGQGTRLTVV.

As regards this clone: This same CDR3 is encoded by further DNA sequences in the sample. The chain is built from TRBV7-2 and TRBJ1-1; D is unclear. V was pared by 2 bases and J by 0 bases, with 4 bases between. CDR3 size: 13 residues. Germline V gene sequence: CDR1 SGHTA, CDR2 FQGNSA. CDR3 residues: CASSLTVNTEAFF. CDR3 in DNA: TGTGCCAGCAGCTTAACAGTGAACACTGAAGCTTTCTTT.

This clone was seen a handful of times. The rearrangement links TRBV19 to TRBJ1-2; 9 bases agree with TRBD1. This CDR3 is 14 amino acids long. Germline V gene data show CDR1 as LNHDA and CDR2 as SQIVND (reference sequence). Germline trimming cut 6 bases from V and 6 bases from J; bases unmatched to any gene: 8. The CDR3 here is CASSLFTGGDGYTF. CDR3 DNA: TGTGCCAGTAGCCTATTCACAGGGGGCGATGGCTACACCTTC. Drawing the rest from reference TRBV19 and TRBJ1-2, the complete variable domain is DGGITQSPKYLFRKEGQNVTLSCEQNLNHDAMYWYRQDPGQGLRLIYYSQIVNDFQKGDIAEGYSVSREKKESFPLTVTSAQKNPTAFYLCASSLFTGGDGYTFGSGTRLTVV.

This chain joins TRBV19 and TRBJ1-1, with D possibly being TRBD1 (6 bases). With 9 bases removed from V and 1 base from J, the gap between germline ends came to 18 bases. The CDR3 sequence is 15 residues long. The germline gives CDR1 LNHDA, CDR2 SQIVND (reference sequence). CDR3 amino acids: CASKTPRTANTEAFF. Here the CDR3 DNA reads TGTGCCAGCAAAACACCCCGGACAGCGAACACTGAAGCTTTCTTT.

Here the CDR3 reads CATIPASSYNSPLHF. The CDR3 nucleotides are TGTGCCACCATCCCGGCTAGCTCCTATAATTCACCCCTCCACTTT. The gene calls are TRBV6-5 and TRBJ1-6; D not resolved. The CDR3 spans 15 residues. The V end lost 10 bases, the J end lost 0 bases, and 13 bases lay between the germline ends. Germline V gives CDR1 MNHEY, CDR2 SVGAGI.

V gene TRBV27 combines with J gene TRBJ1-4; 8 bases agree with TRBD1. The CDR3 runs to 15 residues. Germline-derived CDR1 and CDR2 are MNHEY and SMNVEV (reference sequence). Unmatched junction bases numbered 10, after V lost 6 bases and J lost 7 bases. The CDR3 sequence: CASSRIDRGGEKLFF. The CDR3 DNA follows: TGTGCCAGCAGCAGGATAGACAGGGGAGGTGAAAAACTGTTTTTT.

The V call is TRBV15, the J call TRBJ2-7; a possible D gene is TRBD1 (6 bases). V dropped 5 bases and J dropped 0 bases, with 8 bases sitting between them. The CDR3 sequence is 13 residues long. The germline V gene has CDR1 LNHNV and CDR2 YYDKDF (reference sequence). The CDR3 spells CATSPGHSYEQYF. In DNA form, the CDR3 reads TGTGCCACCAGCCCGGGACACTCCTACGAGCAGTACTTC.

This chain joins TRBV10-3 and TRBJ1-2; D is unresolved. Between the trimmed V and J ends, which lost 3 bases and 6 bases, there was a span of 20 bases. The CDR3 totals 16 residues. CDR1 is ENHRY, CDR2 SYGVKD, per germline. For the CDR3, the DNA is TGTGCCATCAGTGACGATATGGACCCTTATAAGGATGGCTACACCTTC. Translating gives CAISDDMDPYKDGYTF.

The CDR3 reads CASRPGTGGSNEQFF. The DNA of the CDR3 is TGTGCCAGCAGACCCGGGACAGGGGGTTCCAATGAGCAGTTCTTC. This rearrangement joins TRBV6-1 to TRBJ2-1; TRBD1 agrees at 11 bases. V was pared by 6 bases and J by 6 bases, with 7 bases of the junction left unmatched. The CDR3 extends over 15 amino acids. Germline CDR1 reads MNHNS; CDR2 reads SASEGT.

The J gene is TRBJ1-2, the V gene TRBV28; no clear D gene. The CDR3 runs to 11 residues. The germline gives CDR1 MDHEN, CDR2 SYDVKM. Between the trimmed V and J ends, which lost 7 bases and 5 bases, there was a span of 8 bases. This CDR3 is CASKGRYGYTF. The CDR3 nucleotides are TGTGCCAGCAAGGGCCGTTATGGCTACACCTTC.

The V gene is TRBV6-5, the J gene TRBJ1-4; 8 nucleotides agree with TRBD1. The CDR3 sequence is 12 residues long. The germline CDR1 and CDR2 sequences are MNHEY and SVGAGI. The V and J ends lost 8 bases and 7 bases, in that order; junction bases with no gene match: 3. The CDR3 DNA reads as TGTGCCAGCGGACAGGGCGGTGAAAAACTGTTTTTT. Its protein product is CASGQGGEKLFF.

The rearrangement joins TRBV29-1 to TRBJ2-2; D perhaps matches TRBD2 (5 bases). Germline V gene sequence: CDR1 SQVTM, CDR2 ANQGSEA. CDR3 length: 13 amino acids. Trimming left V 4 bases short and J 1 base short, with 7 bases between. DNA for the CDR3: TGCAGCGTTGTCGGGAAGAACACCGGGGAGCTGTTTTTT. Its translation is CSVVGKNTGELFF.

This sequence joins TRBV29-1 and TRBJ1-2; possibly TRBD1 for D (6 bases). CDR1 SQVTM and CDR2 ANQGSEA come from the germline V gene. Trimming took 6 bases from V and 4 from J, leaving 24 bases between them. The CDR3 runs 16 residues. In DNA, the CDR3 is TGCAGCGTCATTTTAGGCGGACAGTTGTTTAGCTATGGCTACACCTTC. Translated: CSVILGGQLFSYGYTF.

The chain couples TRBV30 to TRBJ2-4, with D possibly being TRBD2 (6 bases). V was clipped by 5 bases and J by 4 bases, with 9 bases between them. CDR1 is GTSNPN, CDR2 SVGIG, per germline (reference sequence). The CDR3 consists of 12 residues. This chain's CDR3 is CAWEGTKNIQYF. In nucleotides, the CDR3 is TGTGCCTGGGAGGGGACTAAAAACATTCAGTACTTC. The variable domain in full, with the rest retrieved from reference TRBV30 and TRBJ2-4, is SQTIHQWPATLVQPVGSPLSLECTVEGTSNPNLYWYRQAAGRGLQLLFYSVGIGQISSEVPQNLSASRPQDRQFILSSKKLLLSDSGFYLCAWEGTKNIQYFGAGTRLSVL.

The chain is built from TRBV6-6 and TRBJ1-5; 7 bases map to TRBD1. The CDR3 sequence is 15 residues long. J gave up 4 bases and V 5 bases, and 8 bases lay outside the gene matches. From germline, CDR1 is MNHNY and CDR2 SVGAGI (reference sequence). This CDR3 reads CASSTRDSNNQPQHF. In DNA, the CDR3 is TGTGCCAGCAGTACCCGGGACAGTAATAATCAGCCCCAGCATTTT.

The CDR3 sequence is CASRVARNYNEQFF. The CDR3 region has the DNA TGTGCCAGCAGGGTAGCACGGAATTACAATGAGCAGTTCTTC. This sequence joins TRBV27 and TRBJ2-1, with D unclear. The CDR3 covers 14 residues. CDR1 is MNHEY and CDR2 is SMNVEV in the germline V gene (reference sequence). V lost 6 bases to trimming and J lost 4 bases, with 13 bases between them.

The chain carries TRBV4-1 and TRBJ1-1; D is perhaps TRBD1 (6 bases). Trimming shortened V by 0 bases and J by 4 bases, and 15 bases separated the two germline ends. Germline loops: CDR1 MGHRA, CDR2 YSYEKL. The CDR3 covers 16 residues. CDR3 DNA: TGCGCCAGCAGCCAAGATCTGGGTGGGGGCCGCACTGAAGCTTTCTTT. Its translation is CASSQDLGGGRTEAFF.

The gene calls are TRBV7-6 and TRBJ1-2; 7 nucleotides line up with TRBD1. J lost 4 bases, V lost 0 bases, and 17 bases had no gene match. The CDR3 is 19 residues long. Per the germline V gene, CDR1 is SGHVS and CDR2 is FNYEAQ. CDR3 residues: CASSLAMGGGNGPGYGYTF. CDR3 DNA: TGTGCCAGCAGCTTAGCGATGGGAGGGGGCAACGGGCCCGGCTATGGCTACACCTTC.

The V and J genes are TRBV9 and TRBJ2-3; D is uncertain. Germline V gives CDR1 SGDLS, CDR2 YYNGEE. This CDR3 contains 15 residues. V lost 0 bases and J 6 bases, leaving 14 bases between the germline ends. The CDR3 bases are TGTGCCAGCAGCGTAGGGGGTCGGACCCGCGATACGCAGTATTTT. It is translated as CASSVGGRTRDTQYF.

The CDR3 reads CASSQAGREGNEQFF. The CDR3, as DNA: TGCGCCAGCAGCCAAGCTGGGCGGGAGGGCAATGAGCAGTTCTTC. The chain recombines TRBV4-1 with TRBJ2-1, with TRBD2 identical over 9 bases. The CDR3 extends over 15 amino acids. Germline assignment: CDR1 MGHRA and CDR2 YSYEKL. V was clipped by 1 base and J by 6 bases; unmatched bases: 4.